A single sample is the source of the 13 T cell receptor beta chains below, sequenced in a study. TCRdb re-derived calls from the 5' RACE reads in MiXCR, one entry per CDR3 protein. The sample holds tens of thousands of distinct CDR3 sequences, approximately 25% seen once. Sequenced: memory CD4+ T cells sorted from blood. Noted subset: memory CD4+ T cells, CD4+CD45RO+CD25-. These receptors all stem from a female donor with breast cancer.

This clonotype was counted many times. This chain uses TRBV6-5 with TRBJ1-1; D may be TRBD1 (5 bases). CDR1 and CDR2 (germline): MNHEY, SVGAGI. The germline V and J ends were trimmed by 5 bases and 3 bases, with 10 bases remaining between them. There are 13 residues in the CDR3. Here the CDR3 DNA reads TGTGCCAGCAGTCGACAGTTTGACACTGAAGCTTTCTTT. This gives the protein CASSRQFDTEAFF.

This clonotype has a handful of counts. V and J are TRBV4-3 and TRBJ2-3; 13 nucleotides line up with TRBD2. This CDR3 is 16 amino acids long. Germline CDR1 is LGHNA and CDR2 is YSLEER. Trimming removed 0 bases from V and 6 bases from J; junction bases left unmatched: 3. In DNA form, the CDR3 reads TGCGCCAGCAGCCAAGAGTGGACTAGCGGGAGTGATACGCAGTATTTT. Amino acid sequence: CASSQEWTSGSDTQYF.

The J gene is TRBJ2-5, the V gene TRBV12-3 or TRBV12-4; D remains unclear. Trimming stripped 6 bases from V and 7 bases from J, with 9 bases between. The CDR3 covers 11 residues. CDR3 bases: TGTGCCAGCAGCCTCTGGGGGACCCAGTACTTC. It translates to CASSLWGTQYF.

The chain carries TRBV7-2 and TRBJ2-7; 7 bases are shared with TRBD2. Germline V gives CDR1 SGHTA, CDR2 FQGNSA. This CDR3 contains 14 residues. The V segment lost 5 bases and the J segment 0 bases; nucleotides outside the gene matches: 4. In DNA, the CDR3 is TGTGCCAGCAGCGGCACTAGCGCCTCCTACGAGCAGTACTTC. The encoded protein is CASSGTSASYEQYF.

A remark on this clonotype: This may stem from a read error, because a much larger clone lies one nucleotide away. The CDR3 bases are TGCAGTGCTAGTGAACCTGACAGGGGGACAGATACGCAGTATTTT. Its translation: CSASEPDRGTDTQYF. The chain couples TRBV20-1 to TRBJ2-3; TRBD1 agrees at 9 bases. This CDR3 has 15 residues. Per germline, CDR1 DFQATT and CDR2 SNEGSKA (reference sequence). Trimming took 3 bases from V and 3 from J; bases not matched to a gene: 7.

The rearrangement joins TRBV12-3 or TRBV12-4 to TRBJ2-5; D ambiguous. Trimming removed 5 bases from V and 5 bases from J, with 15 bases in between. This CDR3 region has 14 residues. CDR3 protein: CASSIGVSGETQYF. The DNA of the CDR3 is TGTGCCAGCAGTATCGGAGTATCTGGGGAGACCCAGTACTTC.

This clonotype was seen only a few times. The chain employs TRBV24-1 and TRBJ2-1; 8 nucleotides line up with TRBD2. The germline V gene encodes CDR1 KGHDR and CDR2 SFDVKD. The CDR3 is made up of 16 amino acids. The ends lost 3 bases at V and 5 bases at J; junction bases unmatched: 8. The CDR3 DNA reads TGTGCCACCAGTGATCCCCCTAGCGGGCAGGACAATGAGCAGTTCTTC. This sequence encodes CATSDPPSGQDNEQFF.

By share of the sample, this clonotype is medium-sized. This chain joins TRBV6-5 and TRBJ1-1; 9 nucleotides agree with TRBD1. V lost 0 bases and J lost 10; bases outside the gene matches: 6. This CDR3 comprises 14 residues. CDR1 and CDR2 from the germline V gene are MNHEY and SVGAGI. CDR3 protein: CASSYSTGGLGAFF. The CDR3, as DNA: TGTGCCAGCAGTTACTCGACAGGGGGGCTGGGAGCTTTCTTT.

In this sample, this clonotype turned up a few times. This chain connects TRBV4-2 to TRBJ2-5, with TRBD2 identical over 7 bases. Germline loops: CDR1 LGHNA, CDR2 YNFKEQ. J was trimmed by 3 bases and V by 0 bases; bases with no gene match: 4. The CDR3 is 15 amino acids. The CDR3 DNA follows: TGTGCCAGCAGCCAAGAAAGAGGGAGGGAAGAGACCCAGTACTTC. Its protein product is CASSQERGREETQYF.

Judged by abundance, this clonotype is medium-sized. The chain couples TRBV4-2 to TRBJ1-2; the D gene is possibly TRBD1 (5 bases). The CDR3 loop spans 16 amino acids. Trimming shortened V by 0 bases and J by 3 bases, and 14 bases separated the two germline ends. CDR1 is LGHNA, CDR2 YNFKEQ, per germline. The CDR3 DNA sequence: TGTGCCAGCAGCCAAGATAGGTCGGGGGTGCACTATGGCTACACCTTC. As protein: CASSQDRSGVHYGYTF.

In its sample, this clonotype was seen many times. V and J are TRBV4-1 and TRBJ2-3, with D perhaps matching TRBD2 (6 bases). The V gene's germline CDR1 is MGHRA and CDR2 YSYEKL. CDR3 length: 14 residues. V was clipped by 5 bases and J by 1 base, with 10 bases between them. The CDR3, as DNA: TGCGCCAGCAGCACGCGGGGCGGCACAGATACGCAGTATTTT. It specifies CASSTRGGTDTQYF.

This clonotype was detected many times. This chain joins TRBV4-2 and TRBJ2-7; D is undetermined. Trimming removed 2 bases from V and 6 bases from J, with 11 bases in between. Germline lookup yields CDR1 LGHNA and CDR2 YNFKEQ. The CDR3 has 13 amino acids. The chain's CDR3 is CASSQPYRPEQYF. In nucleotides, the CDR3 is TGTGCCAGCAGCCAACCTTATCGTCCCGAGCAGTACTTC.

The chain employs TRBV15 and TRBJ2-2, with TRBD2 matching over 8 bases. Germline V gene lookup returns CDR1 LNHNV and CDR2 YYDKDF (reference sequence). V lost 4 bases and J lost 2; bases outside the gene matches: 9. CDR3 length equals 17 residues. Here the CDR3 DNA reads TGTGCCACCAGCAAGACCGGGACTAGATACAACACCGGGGAGCTGTTTTTT. This codes for CATSKTGTRYNTGELFF.